The 6 T cell receptor beta chains below come from one sample, sequenced in a study of blood T cells in healthy people across ages. PCR was performed a second time for about 7 to 12 cycles using a sample-barcoded 5' primer and a J-beta primer mix. TCRdb used MiXCR to reprocess the 5' RACE reads, holding one entry per CDR3 protein. The table lists roughly 1.6 million distinct CDR3 sequences, about 32% of them singletons, with roughly 10% in the top ten. Specimen: blood. The source is a woman younger than 45 in good health.

The J gene is TRBJ2-1, the V gene TRBV20-1; 7 bases map to TRBD2. This CDR3 comprises 14 residues. The V gene's germline CDR1 is DFQATT and CDR2 SNEGSKA (reference sequence). Losses at the gene ends were 5 bases for V and 4 bases for J; bases not matched to a gene: 8. CDR3 in DNA: TGCAGTGCTCGCCCGGGAGGCACGTACAATGAGCAGTTCTTC. Translated, it gives CSARPGGTYNEQFF.

V usage is TRBV20-1 and J usage is TRBJ2-5; 8 bases fit TRBD1. The CDR3 is 14 amino acids. The germline V gene encodes CDR1 DFQATT and CDR2 SNEGSKA (reference sequence). V was clipped by 5 bases and J by 11 bases; unmatched bases: 16. The CDR3 bases are TGCAGTGCTGGCGGAGGGACAGGCCTAAATGAGCAGTACTTC. Its translation: CSAGGGTGLNEQYF.

The chain is built from TRBV3-1 and TRBJ2-7; D ambiguous. V lost 0 bases and J 4 bases, leaving 10 bases between the germline ends. Germline V CDR1 and CDR2: LGHDT, YNNKEL (reference sequence). This CDR3 has 14 residues. The CDR3 nucleotides read TGTGCCAGCAGCCAAGAAGTCGGTGGTTACGAGCAGTACTTC. This codes for CASSQEVGGYEQYF.

The V and J genes are TRBV20-1 and TRBJ1-6, with TRBD1 as a possible D gene (5 bases). Deletions cut 6 bases from V and 6 bases from J, with 18 bases between. Germline CDR1 and CDR2: DFQATT and SNEGSKA (reference sequence). The CDR3 consists of 15 residues. The CDR3 DNA reads TGCAGTGCCCCCCCCCTGACAGCCAGTAATTCACCCCTCCACTTT. Translating gives CSAPPLTASNSPLHF.

There are a few counts of this clonotype. V usage is TRBV4-1 and J usage is TRBJ2-7, with TRBD2 identical over 8 bases. The ends lost 1 base at V and 5 bases at J; junction bases unmatched: 7. The CDR3 sequence is 15 residues long. CDR1 MGHRA and CDR2 YSYEKL come from the germline V gene. The CDR3 region has the DNA TGCGCCAGCAGCCAAGGTTTGCGGGAGGAAGACGAGCAGTACTTC. It codes for CASSQGLREEDEQYF.

The chain has TRBV20-1 and TRBJ1-4, with TRBD1 matching over 9 bases. V lost 4 bases and J lost 7; bases outside the gene matches: 4. CDR1 and CDR2 (germline): DFQATT, SNEGSKA (reference sequence). This CDR3 has 13 residues. Written as DNA, the CDR3 is TGCAGTGCTATACAGGGGGCCCGTGAAAAACTGTTTTTT. It codes for CSAIQGAREKLFF.